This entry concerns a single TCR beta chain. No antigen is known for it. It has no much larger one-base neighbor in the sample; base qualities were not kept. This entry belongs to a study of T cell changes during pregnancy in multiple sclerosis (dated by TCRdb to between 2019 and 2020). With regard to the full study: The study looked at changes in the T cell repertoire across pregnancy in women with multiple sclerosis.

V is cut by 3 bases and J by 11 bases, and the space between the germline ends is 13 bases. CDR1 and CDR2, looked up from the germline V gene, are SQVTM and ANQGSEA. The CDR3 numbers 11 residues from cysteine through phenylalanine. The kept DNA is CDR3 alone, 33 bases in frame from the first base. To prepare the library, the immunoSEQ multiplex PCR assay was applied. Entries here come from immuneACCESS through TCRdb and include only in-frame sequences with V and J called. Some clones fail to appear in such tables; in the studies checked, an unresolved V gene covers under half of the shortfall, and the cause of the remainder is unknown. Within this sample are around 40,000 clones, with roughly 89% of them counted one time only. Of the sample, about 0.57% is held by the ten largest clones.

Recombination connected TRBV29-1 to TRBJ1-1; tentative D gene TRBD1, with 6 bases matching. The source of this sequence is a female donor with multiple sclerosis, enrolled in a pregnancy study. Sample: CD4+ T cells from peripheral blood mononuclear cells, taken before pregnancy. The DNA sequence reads TGCAGCGTTGACCCACAGGGTACGGCTTTCTTT. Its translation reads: CSVDPQGTAFF.